This is a list of T cell receptor beta chains from one sample in a study of cytomegalovirus exposure and HLA in healthy donors. The protocol was immunoSEQ multiplex PCR, while the TCRdb copy is restricted to in-frame clones and leaves out a portion. Among 200,000 to 250,000 clones listed, around 86% were seen once. The sample was PBMCs. The receptor set was obtained from a middle-aged woman in good health and CMV-seronegative. Both conserved end residues are part of each CDR3. The D gene is left open where the match is weak. The size field is filled for only some rows; it gives once, few, many or a size class.

>-|TRBJ2-4|-|TRBV4-1
CASSQAGTGFFGNIQYF
TGCGCCAGCAGCCAAGCGGGCACAGGGTTTTTTGGAAACATTCAGTACTTC
>-|TRBJ2-1|-|TRBV6-1
CASRNREYNEQFF
TGTGCCAGCAGAAACAGGGAGTACAATGAGCAGTTCTTC
>TRBD2|TRBJ2-1|-|TRBV9
CASSTSGVTYNEQFF
TGTGCCAGCAGCACTAGCGGAGTAACATACAATGAGCAGTTCTTC
>TRBD1|TRBJ2-7|-|TRBV5-1
CASSLVGTGGYEQYF
TGCGCCAGCAGCTTGGTTGGGACAGGGGGCTACGAGCAGTACTTC
>TRBD1|TRBJ1-1|few|TRBV5-1
CASSLEGQGKAFF
TGCGCCAGCAGCTTGGAGGGACAGGGGAAGGCTTTCTTT
>TRBD1|TRBJ2-2|-|TRBV7-9
CASSFMDRAINTGELFF
TGTGCCAGCAGCTTCATGGACAGGGCTATCAACACCGGGGAGCTGTTTTTT
>TRBD1|TRBJ2-5|-|TRBV7-4
CASSFGQGIKETQYF
TGTGCCAGCAGCTTCGGACAGGGCATTAAAGAGACCCAGTACTTC
>-|TRBJ1-5|-|TRBV7-8
CASSLGPPGYQPQHF
TGTGCCAGCAGCTTAGGTCCCCCGGGGTATCAGCCCCAGCATTTT
>TRBD1|TRBJ1-2|-|TRBV9
CASSVYTARDRGNYGYTF
TGTGCCAGCAGCGTCTACACCGCCAGGGACAGGGGGAACTATGGCTACACCTTC
>-|TRBJ1-5|-|TRBV5-1
CASSLGGADQPQHF
TGCGCCAGCAGCTTGGGTGGAGCAGATCAGCCCCAGCATTTT
>TRBD1|TRBJ2-7|-|TRBV14
CASSQGQGQNPYEQYF
TGTGCCAGCAGCCAAGGTCAGGGACAGAACCCCTACGAGCAGTACTTC
>TRBD2|TRBJ2-3|-|TRBV30
CAWSPGGLAAVTDTQYF
TGTGCCTGGAGTCCAGGCGGGCTAGCGGCGGTCACAGATACGCAGTATTTT
>-|TRBJ2-7|once|TRBV2
CASSLGSEQYF
TGTGCCAGCAGTCTTGGTAGCGAGCAGTACTTC
>TRBD1|TRBJ2-5|-|TRBV7-9
CASSLSFGTGRQETQYF
TGTGCCAGCAGCTTAAGCTTTGGGACAGGCCGACAAGAGACCCAGTACTTC
>-|TRBJ1-4|-|TRBV6-1
CASSDRGRNEKLFF
TGTGCCAGCAGTGACAGGGGTCGTAATGAAAAACTGTTTTTT
>TRBD1|TRBJ2-7|-|TRBV5-1
CASSLEGTGVFEQYF
TGCGCCAGCAGCTTGGAAGGGACAGGGGTCTTCGAGCAGTACTTC
>TRBD1|TRBJ2-7|-|TRBV10-3
CAMGTGDIYEQYF
TGTGCCATGGGGACAGGGGACATCTACGAGCAGTACTTC
>TRBD1|TRBJ1-1|-|TRBV30
CAWILGQGAYEAFF
TGTGCCTGGATTTTAGGACAGGGCGCATATGAAGCTTTCTTT
>TRBD1|TRBJ1-2|few|TRBV28
CASSSGQGANYGYTF
TGTGCCAGCAGTTCGGGACAGGGGGCTAACTATGGCTACACCTTC
>TRBD2|TRBJ2-7|-|TRBV4-1
CASKVTSGSGVQYF
TGCGCCAGCAAGGTGACTAGCGGGAGCGGGGTGCAGTACTTC
>-|TRBJ1-2|once|TRBV29-1
CSVEDGHQWDYGYTF
TGCAGCGTTGAAGACGGACATCAATGGGACTATGGCTACACCTTC
>TRBD1|TRBJ2-1|once|TRBV4-1
CASSQVGTGEQFF
TGCGCCAGCAGCCAAGTTGGGACAGGCGAGCAGTTCTTC
>-|TRBJ2-7|-|TRBV28
CASSSTGQGNPYEQYF
TGTGCCAGCAGTTCTACCGGCCAGGGTAACCCCTACGAGCAGTATTTC
>TRBD2|TRBJ2-5|-|TRBV10-3
CAISAPSGGKREGTQYF
TGTGCCATCAGTGCACCCTCCGGGGGGAAGCGGGAAGGGACCCAGTACTTC
>TRBD2|TRBJ2-7|-|TRBV28
CASSGILAGATWYEQYF
TGTGCCAGCAGTGGCATACTAGCGGGAGCGACTTGGTACGAGCAGTACTTC
>-|TRBJ1-1|-|TRBV18
CASSPPGQRRTEAFF
TGTGCCAGCTCACCACCCGGACAGCGGAGGACTGAAGCTTTCTTT
>-|TRBJ1-5|-|TRBV19
CASSSASYSNQPQHF
TGTGCCAGTAGTTCCGCCTCCTATAGCAATCAGCCCCAGCATTTT
>-|TRBJ1-1|-|TRBV5-1
CASRLGGTEAFF
TGCGCCAGCAGACTAGGAGGGACTGAAGCTTTCTTT
>-|TRBJ1-5|-|TRBV21-1
CASSSRTGGHQPQHF
TGTGCCAGCAGCAGTAGGACAGGGGGGCATCAGCCCCAGCATTTT
>-|TRBJ2-3|-|TRBV20-1
CSAREGDTQYF
TGCAGTGCTAGGGAGGGAGATACGCAGTATTTT
>-|TRBJ2-3|-|TRBV10-3
CAISEFGLPSTDTQYF
TGTGCCATCAGTGAGTTCGGACTACCTAGCACAGATACGCAGTATTTT
>TRBD1|TRBJ2-2|once|TRBV28
CASSSNRGWLDTGELFF
TGTGCCAGCTCTTCCAACAGGGGCTGGCTGGACACCGGGGAGCTGTTTTTT
>-|TRBJ2-1|once|TRBV7-3
CASSLWRGSFNEQFF
TGTGCCAGCAGCTTATGGAGGGGCAGCTTCAATGAGCAGTTCTTC
>TRBD2|TRBJ2-2|few|TRBV7-2
CASSTPVGLAGDKSGELFF
TGTGCCAGCAGCACCCCCGTGGGACTAGCGGGAGATAAGTCCGGGGAGCTGTTTTTT
>-|TRBJ1-5|-|TRBV19
CASLPGGNQPQHF
TGTGCCAGTCTACCCGGGGGTAATCAGCCCCAGCATTTT
>TRBD2|TRBJ2-1|-|TRBV27
CASSFGGGSFRTYNEQFF
TGTGCCAGCAGTTTCGGCGGCGGGAGCTTTAGGACTTACAATGAGCAGTTCTTC
>-|TRBJ1-5|few|TRBV29-1
CSVLTGTNQPQHF
TGCAGCGTCCTGACGGGTACCAATCAGCCCCAGCATTTT
>-|TRBJ1-1|-|TRBV19
CASSQSRNTEAFF
TGTGCCAGTAGCCAAAGCCGGAACACTGAAGCTTTCTTT
>-|TRBJ2-4|few|TRBV9
CASSVGGEGNIQYF
TGTGCCAGCAGCGTAGGGGGAGAGGGAAACATTCAGTACTTC
>TRBD1|TRBJ1-5|-|TRBV6-1
CASSERLGRGTEFQHF
TGTGCCAGCAGTGAAAGATTGGGCAGGGGGACTGAATTCCAGCATTTT
>-|TRBJ1-2|-|TRBV27
CASRKTGDYYGYTF
TGTGCCAGCAGAAAGACAGGTGACTACTATGGCTACACCTTC
>TRBD2|TRBJ2-3|-|TRBV28
CASSVGTSGPGVTDTQYF
TGTGCCAGCAGTGTCGGGACTAGCGGTCCCGGGGTCACAGATACGCAGTATTTT
>-|TRBJ1-3|-|TRBV25-1
CASSGNLTPTIYF
TGTGCCAGCAGTGGTAACTTGACACCCACCATATATTTT
>-|TRBJ1-5|-|TRBV10-2
CASSVGQRPQPQHF
TGCGCCAGCAGTGTTGGACAGAGACCTCAGCCCCAGCATTTT
>-|TRBJ2-3|-|TRBV9
CASSVAGGRTDTQYF
TGTGCCAGCAGCGTAGCGGGGGGCCGCACAGATACGCAGTATTTT
>TRBD1|TRBJ1-1|-|TRBV10-1
CASSLGQGSSEAFF
TGCGCCAGCAGCCTGGGACAGGGATCTTCTGAAGCTTTCTTT
>TRBD1|TRBJ1-2|-|TRBV28
CASSSQGVSGYTF
TGTGCCAGCAGTTCACAGGGGGTAAGTGGCTACACCTTC
>TRBD2|TRBJ2-2|few|TRBV7-9
CADGTSSPGELFF
TGTGCAGACGGGACTAGCTCGCCCGGGGAGCTGTTTTTT
>-|TRBJ1-1|-|TRBV9
CASSPGGEDTEAFF
TGTGCCAGCAGCCCGGGGGGGGAGGACACTGAAGCTTTCTTT
>TRBD2|TRBJ2-3|-|TRBV5-1
CASRSSGPTDTQYF
TGCGCCAGCAGATCTAGCGGGCCCACAGATACGCAGTATTTT
>TRBD1|TRBJ2-7|-|TRBV19
CASSAGGYNEQYF
TGTGCCAGTAGTGCAGGGGGCTACAACGAGCAGTACTTC
>TRBD1|TRBJ2-2|-|TRBV19
CASSDRSGTGELFF
TGTGCCAGCTCGGACAGGTCGGGCACCGGGGAGCTGTTTTTT
>TRBD1|TRBJ2-1|-|TRBV19
CASTGTGGGEQFF
TGTGCCAGTACCGGGACAGGGGGCGGGGAGCAGTTCTTC
>TRBD2|TRBJ2-7|-|TRBV10-3
CAILRGLAWNEQYF
TGTGCCATCCTTCGGGGACTAGCGTGGAACGAGCAGTACTTC
>TRBD2|TRBJ2-2|-|TRBV11-3
CASSLDTAGVTGELFF
TGTGCCAGCAGCTTAGATACAGCGGGAGTAACCGGGGAGCTGTTTTTT
>-|TRBJ2-3|-|TRBV5-6
CASSFRTRDTDTQYF
TGTGCCAGCAGCTTCAGGACCAGGGATACAGATACGCAGTATTTT
>-|TRBJ2-7|-|TRBV27
CASRYGGSYEQYF
TGTGCCAGCAGGTACGGGGGATCCTACGAGCAGTACTTC